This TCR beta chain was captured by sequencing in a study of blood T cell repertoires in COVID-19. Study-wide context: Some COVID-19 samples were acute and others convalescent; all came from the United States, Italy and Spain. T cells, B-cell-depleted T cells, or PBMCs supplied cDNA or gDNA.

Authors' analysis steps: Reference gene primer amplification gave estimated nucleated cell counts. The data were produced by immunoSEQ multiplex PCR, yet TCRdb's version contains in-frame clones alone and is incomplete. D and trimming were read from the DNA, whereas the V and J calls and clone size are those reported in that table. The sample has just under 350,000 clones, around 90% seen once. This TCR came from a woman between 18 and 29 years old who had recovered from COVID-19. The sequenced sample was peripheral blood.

The CDR3 DNA follows: TGTGCCAGCAGCTTAGCGGGAAGGGGTTATACGCAGTATTTT. As protein: CASSLAGRGYTQYF. This chain joins TRBV27 and TRBJ2-3, with 8 bases lining up with TRBD2. The germline V gene encodes CDR1 MNHEY and CDR2 SMNVEV (reference sequence). The CDR3 length is 14 residues. V was pared by 6 bases and J by 7 bases, with 9 bases of the junction left unmatched.